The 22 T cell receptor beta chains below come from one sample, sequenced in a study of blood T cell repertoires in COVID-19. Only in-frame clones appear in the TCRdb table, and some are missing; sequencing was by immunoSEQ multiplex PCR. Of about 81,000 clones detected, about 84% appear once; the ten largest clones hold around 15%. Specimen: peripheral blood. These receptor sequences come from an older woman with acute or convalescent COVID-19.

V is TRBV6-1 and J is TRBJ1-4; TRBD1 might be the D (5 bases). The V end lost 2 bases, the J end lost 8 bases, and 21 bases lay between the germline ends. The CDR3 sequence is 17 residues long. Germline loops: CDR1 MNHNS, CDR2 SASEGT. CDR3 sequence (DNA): TGTGCCAGCAGTGAATTAGGGACTCTCCTGAGGGACGAAAAACTGTTTTTT. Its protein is CASSELGTLLRDEKLFF.

CDR3 in amino acids: CASSLDLAVNEQFF. The CDR3 DNA follows: TGTGCCAGCAGCTTGGATCTAGCGGTAAATGAGCAGTTCTTC. The chain couples TRBV7-2 to TRBJ2-1, with 7 bases fitting TRBD2. The V gene's germline CDR1 is SGHTA and CDR2 FQGNSA. V trimming: 3 bases; J trimming: 7 bases; junction bases outside the gene matches: 6. CDR3 length: 14 residues. The entire variable domain, with the rest obtained from reference TRBV7-2 and TRBJ2-1, is as follows: GAGVSQSPSNKVTEKGKDVELRCDPISGHTALYWYRQSLGQGLEFLIYFQGNSAPDKSGLPSDRFSAERTGGSVSTLTIQRTQQEDSAVYLCASSLDLAVNEQFFGPGTRLTVL.

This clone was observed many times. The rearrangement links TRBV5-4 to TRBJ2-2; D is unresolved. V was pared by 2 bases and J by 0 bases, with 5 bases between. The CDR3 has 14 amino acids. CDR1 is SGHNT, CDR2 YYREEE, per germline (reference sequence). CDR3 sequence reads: CASSFTANTGELFF. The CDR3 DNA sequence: TGTGCCAGCAGCTTTACAGCGAACACCGGGGAGCTGTTTTTT.

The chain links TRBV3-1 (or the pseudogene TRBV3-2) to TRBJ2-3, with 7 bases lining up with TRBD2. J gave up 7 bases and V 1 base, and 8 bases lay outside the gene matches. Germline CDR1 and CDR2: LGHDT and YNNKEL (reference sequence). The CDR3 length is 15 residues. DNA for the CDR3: TGTGCCAGCAGCCAAGCAAGCGGGGCCGGAAATACGCAGTATTTT. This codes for CASSQASGAGNTQYF.

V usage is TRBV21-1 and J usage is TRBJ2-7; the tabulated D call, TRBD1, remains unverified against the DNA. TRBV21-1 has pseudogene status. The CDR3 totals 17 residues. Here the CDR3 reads CASSNLDRGHRSYEQYV. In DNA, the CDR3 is TGTGCCAGCAGCAACCTGGACAGGGGACATAGGTCCTACGAGCAGTACGTC.

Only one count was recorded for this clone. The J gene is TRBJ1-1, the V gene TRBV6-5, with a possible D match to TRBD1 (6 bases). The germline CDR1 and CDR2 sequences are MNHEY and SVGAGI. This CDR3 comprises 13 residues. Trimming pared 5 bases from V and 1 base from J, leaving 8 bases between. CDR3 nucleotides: TGTGCCAGCAGTCCGACAGGGAACACTGAAGCTTTCTTT. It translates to CASSPTGNTEAFF.

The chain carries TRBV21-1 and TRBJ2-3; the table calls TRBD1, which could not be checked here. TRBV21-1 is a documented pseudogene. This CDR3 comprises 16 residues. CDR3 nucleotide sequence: TGTGCCAGCAGCAAAGAGGGGACAGGGGGCACAGATACGCAGTATTTT. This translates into CASSKEGTGGTDTQYF.

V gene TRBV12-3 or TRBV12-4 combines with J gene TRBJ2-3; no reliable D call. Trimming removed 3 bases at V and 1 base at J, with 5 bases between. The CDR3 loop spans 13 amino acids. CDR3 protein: CASSFIGTDTQYF. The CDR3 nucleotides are TGTGCCAGCAGTTTTATAGGCACAGATACGCAGTATTTT.

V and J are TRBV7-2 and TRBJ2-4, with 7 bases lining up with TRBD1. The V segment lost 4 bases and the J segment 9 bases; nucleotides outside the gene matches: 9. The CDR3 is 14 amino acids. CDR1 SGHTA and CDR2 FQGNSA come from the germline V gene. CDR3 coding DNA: TGTGCCAGCAGCTCCATTGACAGGGTATTCATTCAGTACTTC. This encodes CASSSIDRVFIQYF.

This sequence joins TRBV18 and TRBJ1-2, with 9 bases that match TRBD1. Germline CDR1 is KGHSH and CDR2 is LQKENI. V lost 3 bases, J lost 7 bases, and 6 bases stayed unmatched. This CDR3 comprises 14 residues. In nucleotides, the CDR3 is TGTGCCAGCTCACCGGACAGGGGCCCTCTTGGCTACACCTTC. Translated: CASSPDRGPLGYTF. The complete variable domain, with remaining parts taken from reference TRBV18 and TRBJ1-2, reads NAGVMQNPRHLVRRRGQEARLRCSPMKGHSHVYWYRQLPEEGLKFMVYLQKENIIDESGMPKERFSAEFPKEGPSILRIQQVVRGDSAAYFCASSPDRGPLGYTFGSGTRLTVV.

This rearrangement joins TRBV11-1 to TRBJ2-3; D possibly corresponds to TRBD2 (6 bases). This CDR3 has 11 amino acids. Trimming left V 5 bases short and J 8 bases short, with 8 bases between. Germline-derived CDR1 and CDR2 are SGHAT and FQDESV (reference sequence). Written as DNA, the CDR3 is TGTGCCAGCAGCCCCGGGGGTACGCAGTATTTT. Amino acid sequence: CASSPGGTQYF.

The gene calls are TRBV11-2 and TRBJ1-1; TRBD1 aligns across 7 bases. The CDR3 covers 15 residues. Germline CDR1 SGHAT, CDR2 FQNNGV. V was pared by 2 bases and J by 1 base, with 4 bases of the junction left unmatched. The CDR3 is CASSLFGTANTEAFF. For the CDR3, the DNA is TGTGCCAGCAGCTTATTCGGGACAGCGAACACTGAAGCTTTCTTT.

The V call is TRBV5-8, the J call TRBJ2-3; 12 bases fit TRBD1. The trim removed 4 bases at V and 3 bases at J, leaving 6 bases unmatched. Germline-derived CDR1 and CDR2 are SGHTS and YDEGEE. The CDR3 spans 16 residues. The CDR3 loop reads CASSPGDRGQTDTQYF. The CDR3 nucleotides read TGTGCCAGCAGCCCGGGGGACAGGGGGCAAACAGATACGCAGTATTTT.

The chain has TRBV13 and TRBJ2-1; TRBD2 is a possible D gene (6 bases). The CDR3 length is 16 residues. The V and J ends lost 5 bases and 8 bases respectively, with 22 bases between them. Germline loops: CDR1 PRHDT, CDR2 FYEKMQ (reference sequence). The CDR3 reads CASSPFLSTSPHEQFF. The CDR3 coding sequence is TGTGCCAGCAGCCCATTTCTTTCGACTAGTCCCCATGAGCAGTTCTTC.

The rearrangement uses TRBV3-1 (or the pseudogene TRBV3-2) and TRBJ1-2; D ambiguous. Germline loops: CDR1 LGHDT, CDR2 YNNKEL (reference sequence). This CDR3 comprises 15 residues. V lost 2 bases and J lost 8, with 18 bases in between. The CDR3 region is CASSQTRRGSRGYTF. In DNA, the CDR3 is TGTGCCAGCAGCCAAACCCGCAGAGGGTCCCGCGGCTACACCTTC.

DNA for the CDR3: TGTGCCAGCAGCTTGGGAGCCGGACTCCCCTCCTACGAGCAGTACGTC. Translating it yields CASSLGAGLPSYEQYV. The gene calls are TRBV5-6 and TRBJ2-7; maybe TRBD2 (5 bases). Germline CDR1 reads SGHDT; CDR2 reads YYEEEE. CDR3 length equals 16 residues. V was cut by 0 bases and J by 0 bases, with 13 bases left in between.

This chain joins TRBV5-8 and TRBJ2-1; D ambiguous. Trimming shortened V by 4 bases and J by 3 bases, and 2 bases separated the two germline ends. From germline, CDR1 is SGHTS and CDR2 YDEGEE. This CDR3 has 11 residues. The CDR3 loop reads CASSLYNEQFF. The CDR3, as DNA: TGTGCCAGCAGCCTCTACAATGAGCAGTTCTTC.

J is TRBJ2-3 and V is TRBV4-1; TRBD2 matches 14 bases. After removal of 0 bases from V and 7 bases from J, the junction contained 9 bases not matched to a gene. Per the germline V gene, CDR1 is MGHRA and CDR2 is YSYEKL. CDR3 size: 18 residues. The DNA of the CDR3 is TGCGCCAGCAGCCAAGATCCGACTAGCGGGGGGGCAGATAATACGCAGTATTTT. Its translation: CASSQDPTSGGADNTQYF.

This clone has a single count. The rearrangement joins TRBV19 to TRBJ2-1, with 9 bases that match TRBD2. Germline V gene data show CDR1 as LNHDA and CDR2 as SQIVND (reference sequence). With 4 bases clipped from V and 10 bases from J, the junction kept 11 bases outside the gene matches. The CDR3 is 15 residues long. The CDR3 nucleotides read TGTGCCAGTAGTAGTTCCAGCGGGGGGTCATGGGAGCAGTTCTTC. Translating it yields CASSSSSGGSWEQFF.

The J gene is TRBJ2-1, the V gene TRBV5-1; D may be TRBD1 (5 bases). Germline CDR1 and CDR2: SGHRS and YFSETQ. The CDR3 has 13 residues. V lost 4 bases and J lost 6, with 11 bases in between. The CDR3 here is CASSGPTANEQFF. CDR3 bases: TGCGCCAGCAGCGGCCCGACAGCCAATGAGCAGTTCTTC.

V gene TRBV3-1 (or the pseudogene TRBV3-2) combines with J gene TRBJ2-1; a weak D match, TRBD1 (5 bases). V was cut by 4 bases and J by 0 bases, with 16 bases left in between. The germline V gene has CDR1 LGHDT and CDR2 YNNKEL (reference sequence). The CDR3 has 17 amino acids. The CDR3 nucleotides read TGTGCCAGCAGCCGAATGGGGCTTCACAGCTCCTACAATGAGCAGTTCTTC. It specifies CASSRMGLHSSYNEQFF.

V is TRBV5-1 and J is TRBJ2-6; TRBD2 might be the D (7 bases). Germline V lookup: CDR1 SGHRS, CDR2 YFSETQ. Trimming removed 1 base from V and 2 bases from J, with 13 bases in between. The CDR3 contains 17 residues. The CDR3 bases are TGCGCCAGCAGCTTGAGGGGCGGGGGCGCTGGGGCCAACGTCCTGACTTTC. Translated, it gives CASSLRGGGAGANVLTF.